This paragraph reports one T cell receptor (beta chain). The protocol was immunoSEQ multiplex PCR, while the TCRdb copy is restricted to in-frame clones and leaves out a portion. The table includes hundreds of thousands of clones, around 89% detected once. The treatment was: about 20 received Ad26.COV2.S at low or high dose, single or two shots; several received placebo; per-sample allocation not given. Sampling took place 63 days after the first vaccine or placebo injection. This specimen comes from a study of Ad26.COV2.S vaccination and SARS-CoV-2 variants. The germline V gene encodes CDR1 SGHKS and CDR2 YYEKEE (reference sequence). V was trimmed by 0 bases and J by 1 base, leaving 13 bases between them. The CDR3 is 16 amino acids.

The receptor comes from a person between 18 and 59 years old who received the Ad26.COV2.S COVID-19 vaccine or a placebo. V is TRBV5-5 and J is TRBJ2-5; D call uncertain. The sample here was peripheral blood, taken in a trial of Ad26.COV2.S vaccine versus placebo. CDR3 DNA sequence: TGTGCCAGCAGCTTGGTCCTGGGTACAGTCCAAGAGACCCAGTACTTC. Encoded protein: CASSLVLGTVQETQYF.